The rows below give T cell receptor beta chains drawn from one sample of a study of blood T cell repertoires in COVID-19. The repertoire was sequenced with immunoSEQ multiplex PCR; TCRdb's copy has only in-frame clones and lacks some. The table shows some 31,000 clones, with almost 90% occurring only once. The sample taken for sequencing was peripheral blood. These receptors came from a man between 60 and 70 years old with active COVID-19. Each CDR3 is given with its conserved first and last residue. The D gene is left open where the match is weak. Clone size, where shown, is once, few, many, or a class for clones that have expanded.

d_call clone_size j_call v_call cdr3_nt cdr3_aa
TRBD2 once TRBJ2-1 TRBV6-5 TGTGCCAGCAGTTACCTAGCGGGGACGGTCAATGAGCAGTTCTTC CASSYLAGTVNEQFF
. . TRBJ1-5 TRBV6-2/TRBV6-3 TGTGCCAGCAGCCCCCGGGGTCAGCCCCAGCATTTT CASSPRGQPQHF
TRBD1 . TRBJ2-7 TRBV19 TGTGCCAGTAGTCTTTTCCCGACCGGGACAGGGGTCGAGCAGTACTTC CASSLFPTGTGVEQYF
. . TRBJ2-1 TRBV6-4 TGTGCCAGCCTTAAGGGGTCGAGCTCCTACAATGAGCAGTTCTTC CASLKGSSSYNEQFF
TRBD1 . TRBJ1-1 TRBV9 TGTGCCAGCAGCGCGACAGGGGTGACTGAAGCTTTCTTT CASSATGVTEAFF
. . TRBJ2-6 TRBV7-9 TGTGCCAGCAGTCATGGCCGGAGGACCAACGTCCTGACTTTC CASSHGRRTNVLTF
. . TRBJ1-5 TRBV10-3 TGTGCCATCAGTGATTCAGGGGACAATCAGCCCCAGCATTTT CAISDSGDNQPQHF
TRBD1 . TRBJ1-5 TRBV18 TGTGCCAGCTCAGAACGGGACAGGGGTCTGGGGGGCAATCAGCCCCAGCATTTT CASSERDRGLGGNQPQHF
. . TRBJ2-5 TRBV20-1 TGCAGTGCTAGTTTCGGGGGACAAGAGACCCAGTACTTC CSASFGGQETQYF
TRBD2 once TRBJ2-5 TRBV19 TGTGCCAGTAGTGTCCAGGTATTAGCGGGCCAAGAGACCCAGTACTTC CASSVQVLAGQETQYF
. . TRBJ1-1 TRBV5-1 TGCGCCAGCAGCCAAGGGGTGGGGAACACTGAAGCTTTCTTT CASSQGVGNTEAFF
TRBD2 . TRBJ2-2 TRBV15 TGTGCCACCAGCAGAGATCCAGCGGGGACCACCGGGGAGCTGTTTTTT CATSRDPAGTTGELFF
TRBD1 . TRBJ1-2 TRBV6-5 TGTGCCAGCAGTTACGGGACAGGTGGTGGCTACACCTTC CASSYGTGGGYTF
. . TRBJ1-2 TRBV7-9 TGTGCCAGCAGCTTAGCGATTACAGGGCCGGCTGGCTACACCTTC CASSLAITGPAGYTF
TRBD1 . TRBJ1-5 TRBV19 TGTGCCAGTAGTATAGTCCCAGGGGGCACTCAGCCCCAGCATTTT CASSIVPGGTQPQHF
. . TRBJ1-1 TRBV5-1 TGCGCCAGCAGCTATGGAGGGATGAACACTGAAGCTTTCTTT CASSYGGMNTEAFF
. . TRBJ2-7 TRBV6-5 TGTGCCAGCGCGAGGGCGCGGGCCTACGAGCAGTACTTC CASARARAYEQYF
TRBD1 . TRBJ1-2 TRBV6-5 TGTGCCAGCACCTCAGGGGGTCTTGGCTACACCTTC CASTSGGLGYTF
TRBD1 . TRBJ1-1 TRBV2 TGTGCCAGCACTTTGGGACAGCAAAACACTGAAGCTTTCTTT CASTLGQQNTEAFF
. . TRBJ1-1 TRBV7-3 TGTGCCAGCAGCCCGGGGGGCCCGAACACTGAAGCTTTCTTT CASSPGGPNTEAFF
. . TRBJ1-2 TRBV19 TGTGCCAGTAGTATCAGGACCCGCGGGGGGTATGGCTACACCTTC CASSIRTRGGYGYTF
. . TRBJ1-1 TRBV28 TGTGCCAGCAGTCCGGACAGTCGGGTGAACACTGAAGCTTTCTTT CASSPDSRVNTEAFF
. once TRBJ2-4 TRBV4-1 TGCGCCAGCAGCCAGGTAATACGAGGAGGGGGCGAAAACATTCAGTACTTC CASSQVIRGGGENIQYF
TRBD1 . TRBJ2-1 TRBV6-6 TGTGCCAGCAAGGGGGCGGATGAGCAGTTCTTC CASKGADEQFF
TRBD2 . TRBJ2-7 TRBV9 TGTGCCAGCAGCGTAGGGACTAGTTCGGTCGAGCAGTACTTC CASSVGTSSVEQYF
. . TRBJ2-1 TRBV12-5 TGTGCTAGTGGGGTGCGCAGGCGTGATTACAATGAGCAGTTCTTC CASGVRRRDYNEQFF
. . TRBJ1-2 TRBV7-2 TGTGCCAGCAGCCCCGAGGGTGGGTGGGGCTACACCTTC CASSPEGGWGYTF
TRBD2 . TRBJ2-3 TRBV6-5 TGTGCCAGCACTCAACTAGCGGGGGGCACAGATACGCAGTATTTT CASTQLAGGTDTQYF
. . TRBJ1-1 TRBV18 TGTGCCAGCTCACCACTCGGGCAGGGAGCTTTCTTT CASSPLGQGAFF
. . TRBJ1-5 TRBV2 TGTGCCAGCAGGGGTACAGCCTCCTTCAATCAGCCCCAGCATTTT CASRGTASFNQPQHF
TRBD2 once TRBJ2-1 TRBV9 TGTGCCAGCAGCCCGGGACTAGCGGGGGGTCTCCGGGGTGAGCAGTTCTTC CASSPGLAGGLRGEQFF
TRBD1 . TRBJ2-6 TRBV2 TGTGCCAGCAGGAGGACAGGGAGATCCTCTGGGGCCAACGTCCTGACTTTC CASRRTGRSSGANVLTF
TRBD2 . TRBJ2-7 TRBV7-2 TGTGCCAGCAGCTTGACTAGCGGGGGGTACGAGCAGTACTTC CASSLTSGGYEQYF
TRBD1 . TRBJ2-7 TRBV6-4 TGTGCCAGCAGTGATGGGGGACAGGGGAGCTCCTACGAGCAGTACTTC CASSDGGQGSSYEQYF
TRBD1 . TRBJ2-1 TRBV4-1 TGCGCCAGCAGCCATGGAACAGGGGGCCTGCACAATGAGCAGTTCTTC CASSHGTGGLHNEQFF
. . TRBJ2-7 TRBV12-3/TRBV12-4 TGTGCCAGCAGTTTTTACACGACCTACGAGCAGTACTTC CASSFYTTYEQYF
. . TRBJ2-3 TRBV5-1 TGCGCCAGCAGCTTGGCCACGGGGGGCGCAGATACGCAGTATTTT CASSLATGGADTQYF
TRBD2 . TRBJ2-1 TRBV15 TGTGCCACCAGCAGCGAACGGGGGACTAGGTATTACAATGAGCAGTTCTTC CATSSERGTRYYNEQFF
. . TRBJ1-2 TRBV28 TGTGCCAGCCGTGGGTACGGCGGTCACACCTTC CASRGYGGHTF
. . TRBJ1-5 TRBV7-2 TGTGCCAGCACCCCCGGGGGTCAGCAAGCTCAGCCCCAGCATTTT CASTPGGQQAQPQHF
TRBD2 . TRBJ2-2 TRBV19 TGTGCCAGTAGTCCACCTAGCGGGGGTCGGCCCGGGGAGCTGTTTTTT CASSPPSGGRPGELFF
TRBD1 . TRBJ1-2 TRBV6-5 TGTGCCAGCAGGGGACAGGCGGTTTATGGCTACACCTTC CASRGQAVYGYTF
. . TRBJ2-2 TRBV24-1 TGTGCCACCAGTGATCAACCCGCAGAGGTCACCGGGGAGCTGTTTTTT CATSDQPAEVTGELFF
TRBD2 . TRBJ2-3 TRBV5-6 TGTGCCAGCAGCTTGCTGACTAGCGGGGGGGAGTGGCCAGATACGCAGTATTTT CASSLLTSGGEWPDTQYF
. . TRBJ1-3 TRBV18 TGTGCCAGCTCACATACAGATGGGAACACCATATATTTT CASSHTDGNTIYF
TRBD1 . TRBJ2-7 TRBV13 TGTGCCAGCAGCTTACGACAGGGGGCCTACGAGCAGTACTTC CASSLRQGAYEQYF
. . TRBJ1-4 TRBV19 TGTGCCAGTAGTAGGAGCACTGAAAAACTGTTTTTT CASSRSTEKLFF
. . TRBJ1-6 TRBV21-1 TGTGCCAGCAGCCAGAAGGCAGGGGGCGAGGATAATTCACCCCTCCACTTT CASSQKAGGEDNSPLHF
TRBD1 once TRBJ1-1 TRBV5-1 TGCGCCAGCAGCTTGGCCGGGACAGGGACTGAAGCTTTCTTT CASSLAGTGTEAFF
. . TRBJ1-5 TRBV10-1 TGCGCCAGCAGTGAGTTCGGGAATCAGCCCCAGCATTTT CASSEFGNQPQHF
TRBD1 . TRBJ2-3 TRBV9 TGTGCCAGCAGCGGTGCAGGGACAGGGTATACAGATACGCAGTATTTT CASSGAGTGYTDTQYF
. . TRBJ1-2 TRBV6-5 TGTGCCAGCAGTACCCAGGGCGGCTATGGCTACACCTTC CASSTQGGYGYTF
. once TRBJ1-3 TRBV4-3 TGCGCCAGCAGCCAAGATCCCAGGAGGGCTGGAAACACCATATATTTT CASSQDPRRAGNTIYF
. . TRBJ1-3 TRBV3-1/TRBV3-2 TGTGCCAGCAGCCCTACTCAACAGTCAAACACCATATATTTT CASSPTQQSNTIYF
TRBD1 . TRBJ2-3 TRBV4-3 TGCGCCAGCAGCCCCGGGACAGGAATGGGAGATACGCAGTATTTT CASSPGTGMGDTQYF
. . TRBJ1-2 TRBV14 TGTGCCAGCAGCCAAGAGAGGACAGTCTATGGCTACACCTTC CASSQERTVYGYTF
. . TRBJ1-2 TRBV12-3/TRBV12-4 TGTGCCAGCAGTTCTCAGCGTAACTATGGCTACACCTTC CASSSQRNYGYTF
. few TRBJ1-5 TRBV5-6 TGTGCCAGCAGCTTGGGGCTGTTTTCAGGCCAGCCCCAGCATTTT CASSLGLFSGQPQHF
. . TRBJ2-7 TRBV10-3 TGTGCCATCGGACAGTTAGCATCCTACGAGCAGTACTTC CAIGQLASYEQYF